This T cell receptor beta chain stems from a study of T-cell reconstitution after alpha-beta-depleted transplantation in children. Study observations and caveats: Fresh T-cell production supplied most of the T-cell counts and diversity seen one year after transplant. Some patients' high day-60 TCRbeta diversity was attributed to recipient cells surviving conditioning. Several hundred expanded graft clones reportedly supplied alpha-beta T cells about two months after transplant.

This clonotype was counted at least ten times. Its antigen is undetermined. TCRbeta library construction was performed incorporating unique molecular identifiers. MiXCR was run by TCRdb on the PCR reads, yielding one entry per CDR3 protein. This sample has 600,000 to 800,000 distinct CDR3 sequences, with less than 15% found just once. Per the germline V gene, CDR1 is SQVTM and CDR2 is ANQGSEA. V lost 4 bases, J lost 5 bases, and 5 bases lay in between. The CDR3 contains 10 residues. V and J are TRBV29-1 and TRBJ2-5; D is undetermined. The TCR was taken from a girl aged 2-10 years with congenital amegakaryocytic thrombocytopenia, due to receive a stem cell transplant. Material: PBMCs, obtained before TCRalphabeta/CD19-depleted stem cell transplant. As DNA, the CDR3 is TGCAGCGTTGCAGTGGAGACCCAGTACTTC. Its protein is CSVAVETQYF. The whole variable domain, remainder taken from reference TRBV29-1 and TRBJ2-5, is SAVISQKPSRDICQRGTSLTIQCQVDSQVTMMFWYRQQPGQSLTLIATANQGSEATYESGFVIDKFPISRPNLTFSTLTVSNMSPEDSSIYLCSVAVETQYFGPGTRLLVL.